The 11 T cell receptor beta chains below come from one sample, sequenced in a study of cytomegalovirus exposure and HLA in healthy donors. Clones were read by immunoSEQ multiplex PCR, and TCRdb kept only the in-frame ones, dropping some. The repertoire has approximately 80,000 clones, approximately 94% of them found once; the top ten carry 3.5% to 4%. Sequenced sample: PBMCs. Source of these receptors: a young woman in good health and CMV-seronegative.

This chain joins TRBV30 and TRBJ1-3; D gene ambiguous. Germline V gene data show CDR1 as GTSNPN and CDR2 as SVGIG (reference sequence). Trimming pared 4 bases from V and 0 bases from J, leaving 22 bases between. This CDR3 spans 18 amino acids. CDR3 in amino acids: CAWTGDRTNSNSGNTIYF. The CDR3 region has the DNA TGTGCCTGGACTGGAGATAGGACTAATTCGAACTCTGGAAACACCATATATTTT.

This clone has just a few counts. The chain combines TRBV5-5 with TRBJ1-1; D perhaps matches TRBD1 (6 bases). Germline assignment: CDR1 SGHKS and CDR2 YYEKEE (reference sequence). CDR3 size: 13 residues. V lost 4 bases and J lost 4, with 11 bases in between. CDR3 bases: TGTGCCAGCAGCCTGGAAGGGGGCACTGAAGCTTTCTTT. It codes for CASSLEGGTEAFF.

The rearrangement uses TRBV28 and TRBJ1-2, with 10 bases matching TRBD1. Per germline, CDR1 MDHEN and CDR2 SYDVKM. V lost 10 bases to trimming and J lost 0 bases; unmatched junction nucleotides: 5. There are 14 residues in the CDR3. In nucleotides, the CDR3 is TGTGCCACTGGACAGGGGGACCCTAACTATGGCTACACCTTC. It codes for CATGQGDPNYGYTF.

This chain joins TRBV6-4 and TRBJ2-3; D perhaps matches TRBD1 (6 bases). Germline values: CDR1 MRHNA, CDR2 SNTAGT. There are 13 residues in the CDR3. Trimming left V 6 bases short and J 0 bases short, with 7 bases between. CDR3 amino acids: CASRGASTDTQYF. In DNA form, the CDR3 reads TGTGCCAGCAGGGGGGCTAGCACAGATACGCAGTATTTT.

This sequence joins TRBV5-1 and TRBJ1-4, with 7 bases that match TRBD1. Trimming cost V 4 bases and J 2 bases; bases outside gene matches: 5. The CDR3 contains 15 residues. Germline CDR1 and CDR2: SGHRS and YFSETQ. For the CDR3, the DNA is TGCGCCAGCAGCCTGGACAGGCCGACTAATGAAAAACTGTTTTTT. Amino acids: CASSLDRPTNEKLFF. The full variable domain, with the rest looked up from reference TRBV5-1 and TRBJ1-4, is KAGVTQTPRYLIKTRGQQVTLSCSPISGHRSVSWYQQTPGQGLQFLFEYFSETQRNKGNFPGRFSGRQFSNSRSEMNVSTLELGDSALYLCASSLDRPTNEKLFFGSGTQLSVL.

This chain links TRBV9 with TRBJ2-3, with 12 bases that match TRBD2. Germline CDR1 and CDR2: SGDLS and YYNGEE. This CDR3 has 18 residues. Losses at the gene ends were 0 bases for V and 9 bases for J; bases not matched to a gene: 14. This CDR3 reads CASSVGSMETSGGGTQYF. CDR3 in DNA: TGTGCCAGCAGCGTAGGTTCGATGGAGACTAGCGGGGGTGGCACGCAGTATTTT.

The chain combines TRBV6-1 with TRBJ1-2; 9 bases line up with TRBD1. The germline CDR1 and CDR2 sequences are MNHNS and SASEGT. The CDR3 sequence is 15 residues long. V lost 4 bases, J lost 7 bases, and 10 bases stayed unmatched. CDR3 region: CASSALPGQGLGYTF. The CDR3 DNA reads TGTGCCAGCAGTGCTCTTCCCGGACAGGGGCTTGGCTACACCTTC.

V gene TRBV5-6 combines with J gene TRBJ1-2; TRBD1 agrees at 7 bases. V shed 3 bases and J 6 bases; nucleotides not matched to a gene: 5. The CDR3 covers 13 residues. CDR1 and CDR2 (germline): SGHDT, YYEEEE. For the CDR3, the DNA is TGTGCCAGCAGCTCCCCGACAGGGAATGGCTACACCTTC. It is translated as CASSSPTGNGYTF.

This clone was observed once. The chain links TRBV6-5 to TRBJ1-1; tentative D call: TRBD1 (5 bases). With 7 bases removed from V and 2 bases from J, the gap between germline ends came to 17 bases. This CDR3 has 15 residues. Germline CDR1 is MNHEY and CDR2 is SVGAGI. CDR3 nucleotides: TGTGCCAGCACCGTCGGGGGTAAGGGAAACACTGAAGCTTTCTTT. Its protein is CASTVGGKGNTEAFF.

J is TRBJ2-1 and V is TRBV7-6; weak D call: TRBD2 (6 bases). Germline V lookup: CDR1 SGHVS, CDR2 FNYEAQ. There are 19 residues in the CDR3. With 4 bases removed from V and 0 bases from J, the gap between germline ends came to 22 bases. In DNA, the CDR3 is TGTGCCAGCAGCTCCGGGGGTAGGGTAGGGGTCAGCTCCTACAATGAGCAGTTCTTC. Its protein is CASSSGGRVGVSSYNEQFF.

This clone is a singleton in its sample. The chain recombines TRBV5-1 with TRBJ1-1; 7 positions match TRBD1. The CDR3 is 14 residues long. V lost 4 bases to trimming and J lost 1 base; unmatched junction nucleotides: 4. Looked up from germline, CDR1 is SGHRS and CDR2 is YFSETQ. The CDR3 region has the DNA TGCGCCAGCAGCACCGGGACAGCGAACACTGAAGCTTTCTTT. Translated, it gives CASSTGTANTEAFF.